Below, 29 T cell receptor beta chains from the same sample are listed, as sequenced in a study of blood T cell repertoires in COVID-19. The protocol was immunoSEQ multiplex PCR, while the TCRdb copy is restricted to in-frame clones and leaves out a portion. The sample carries about 210,000 clones, 80% to 85% recorded once. Sequenced input: peripheral blood. The receptors were gathered from a woman in her 70s with COVID-19, enrolled during active disease.

Only a few counts were recorded for this clone. The V call is TRBV7-2, the J call TRBJ2-1, with 10 bases fitting TRBD2. CDR3 size: 17 residues. Germline V gives CDR1 SGHTA, CDR2 FQGNSA. After removal of 0 bases from V and 8 bases from J, the junction contained 10 bases not matched to a gene. The CDR3 sequence: CASSLAISPSGRDEQFF. In DNA form, the CDR3 reads TGTGCCAGCAGCTTAGCGATATCCCCTAGCGGGAGAGATGAGCAGTTCTTC.

The rearrangement uses TRBV11-2 and TRBJ2-3, with 8 positions matching TRBD1. The length of the CDR3 is 13 residues. Germline V gene sequence: CDR1 SGHAT, CDR2 FQNNGV. J lost 5 bases, V lost 5 bases, and 3 bases had no gene match. CDR3 DNA sequence: TGTGCCAGCAGCACCGACAGGGGAGATACGCAGTATTTT. Residues: CASSTDRGDTQYF.

V usage is TRBV15 and J usage is TRBJ1-5, with D unresolved. This CDR3 is built from 15 residues. Germline V lookup: CDR1 LNHNV, CDR2 YYDKDF (reference sequence). V was cut by 3 bases and J by 7 bases, with 16 bases left in between. CDR3 in amino acids: CATSRAGGVRQPQHF. CDR3 bases: TGTGCCACCAGCAGGGCTGGCGGAGTACGCCAGCCCCAGCATTTT.

The chain recombines TRBV2 with TRBJ2-4; tentative D call: TRBD2 (5 bases). CDR3 length equals 14 residues. Germline CDR1 is SNHLY and CDR2 is FYNNEI. Trimming left V 1 base short and J 7 bases short, with 11 bases between. The CDR3: CASSEDAGWNIQYF. The CDR3 DNA sequence: TGTGCCAGCAGTGAAGATGCGGGTTGGAACATTCAGTACTTC.

J is TRBJ2-7 and V is TRBV6-2 or TRBV6-3; tentative D call: TRBD1 (5 bases). Germline CDR1 is MNHEY and CDR2 is SVGEGT. V lost 2 bases to trimming and J lost 2 bases, with 13 bases between them. This CDR3 is built from 15 residues. The CDR3 DNA follows: TGTGCCAGCAGTTACCCGGTAGGGGTGACCTACGAGCAGTACTTC. This encodes CASSYPVGVTYEQYF.

The V call is TRBV6-6, the J call TRBJ2-7; 9 bases are a match to TRBD2. The CDR3 loop spans 12 amino acids. CDR1 is MNHNY and CDR2 is SVGAGI in the germline V gene (reference sequence). V was clipped by 8 bases and J by 3 bases; unmatched bases: 2. The CDR3 spells CASEAGGYEQYF. CDR3 sequence (DNA): TGTGCCAGCGAAGCGGGGGGCTACGAGCAGTACTTC.

This clone was seen once. J is TRBJ2-2 and V is TRBV7-6; 13 bases agree with TRBD2. Unmatched junction bases numbered 9, after V lost 1 base and J lost 7 bases. This CDR3 is 18 amino acids long. CDR1 is SGHVS and CDR2 is FNYEAQ in the germline V gene. The CDR3 loop is CASSLVRPGTSGVGELFF. CDR3 DNA sequence: TGTGCCAGCAGCTTAGTCCGGCCCGGGACTAGCGGGGTCGGGGAGCTGTTTTTT.

V and J are TRBV30 and TRBJ1-4; possibly TRBD1 for D (6 bases). Germline loops: CDR1 GTSNPN, CDR2 SVGIG (reference sequence). This CDR3 has 15 amino acids. V was cut by 3 bases and J by 5 bases, with 16 bases left in between. CDR3 sequence reads: CAWRQGPQGNEKLFF. Here the CDR3 DNA reads TGTGCCTGGAGACAAGGTCCGCAGGGGAATGAAAAACTGTTTTTT. Full variable domain (rest looked up from reference TRBV30 and TRBJ1-4): SQTIHQWPATLVQPVGSPLSLECTVEGTSNPNLYWYRQAAGRGLQLLFYSVGIGQISSEVPQNLSASRPQDRQFILSSKKLLLSDSGFYLCAWRQGPQGNEKLFFGSGTQLSVL.

The chain is built from TRBV11-2 and TRBJ2-3; D is unresolved. Germline lookup yields CDR1 SGHAT and CDR2 FQNNGV. Trimming removed 3 bases at V and 4 bases at J, with 17 bases between. The CDR3 runs 16 residues. The CDR3 DNA follows: TGTGCCAGCAGCTTCGAAGCGTTACCCCTCTCAGATACGCAGTATTTT. As protein: CASSFEALPLSDTQYF.

J is TRBJ1-2 and V is TRBV2; TRBD1 might be the D (6 bases). Trimming stripped 6 bases from V and 5 bases from J, with 16 bases between. This CDR3 has 14 amino acids. Germline CDR1 SNHLY, CDR2 FYNNEI. The CDR3 bases are TGTGCCAGCAGGAAACAGGGTCCCTTATATGGCTACACCTTC. Translating gives CASRKQGPLYGYTF. Supplemented by reference TRBV2 and TRBJ1-2, the full variable domain reads EPEVTQTPSHQVTQMGQEVILRCVPISNHLYFYWYRQILGQKVEFLVSFYNNEISEKSEIFDDQFSVERPDGSNFTLKIRSTKLEDSAMYFCASRKQGPLYGYTFGSGTRLTVV.

The count of this clone is one. V usage is TRBV6-4 and J usage is TRBJ1-2; 8 bases are shared with TRBD1. V was clipped by 2 bases and J by 7 bases; unmatched bases: 6. This CDR3 contains 14 residues. Germline V gene lookup returns CDR1 MRHNA and CDR2 SNTAGT. The CDR3, as DNA: TGTGCCAGCAGTGACCAGGGGGCGAGTGGTGGCTACACCTTC. Its protein is CASSDQGASGGYTF.

There are a few counts of this clone. This chain uses TRBV29-1 with TRBJ1-2; D possibly corresponds to TRBD1 (5 bases). Trimming removed 3 bases from V and 4 bases from J, with 9 bases in between. CDR1 and CDR2 from the germline V gene are SQVTM and ANQGSEA. The CDR3 runs to 12 residues. The CDR3 sequence is CSVDSGGYGYTF. CDR3 coding DNA: TGCAGCGTTGATTCGGGGGGCTATGGCTACACCTTC.

The J gene is TRBJ1-1, the V gene TRBV28, with TRBD1 matching over 9 bases. This CDR3 is built from 14 residues. From germline, CDR1 is MDHEN and CDR2 SYDVKM. V gave up 6 bases and J gave up 4 bases; unmatched junction bases: 6. CDR3: CASRSTGGITEAFF. The CDR3 region has the DNA TGTGCCAGCAGATCCACAGGGGGCATCACTGAAGCTTTCTTT.

The chain uses TRBV7-9 and TRBJ1-1, with 9 bases fitting TRBD1. CDR3 length: 14 amino acids. J gave up 4 bases and V 5 bases, and 5 bases lay outside the gene matches. Germline V gene data show CDR1 as SEHNR and CDR2 as FQNEAQ (reference sequence). The CDR3 region has the DNA TGTGCCAGCAGCCCACAGGGGGCGGGCACTGAAGCTTTCTTT. Translation: CASSPQGAGTEAFF. The entire variable domain, with the rest obtained from reference TRBV7-9 and TRBJ1-1, is as follows: DTGVSQNPRHKITKRGQNVTFRCDPISEHNRLYWYRQTLGQGPEFLTYFQNEAQLEKSRLLSDRFSAERPKGSFSTLEIQRTEQGDSAMYLCASSPQGAGTEAFFGQGTRLTVV.

V is TRBV7-9 and J is TRBJ2-1; TRBD2 matches at 9 bases. Germline V lookup: CDR1 SEHNR, CDR2 FQNEAQ (reference sequence). The J segment lost 0 bases and the V segment lost 2 bases, leaving 5 bases of the junction unmatched. The CDR3 consists of 17 residues. The chain's CDR3 is CASSLRYSGSSYNEQFF. CDR3 nucleotides: TGTGCCAGCAGCTTACGATATAGCGGGAGCTCCTACAATGAGCAGTTCTTC.

The rearrangement uses TRBV7-9 and TRBJ1-2, with 9 bases identical to TRBD1. Germline CDR1 SEHNR, CDR2 FQNEAQ (reference sequence). Unmatched junction bases numbered 6, after V lost 4 bases and J lost 3 bases. The CDR3 has 15 residues. CDR3 residues: CASSSIGQGYYGYTF. DNA of the CDR3: TGTGCCAGCAGCTCGATAGGACAGGGGTACTATGGCTACACCTTC.

The rearrangement joins TRBV12-3 or TRBV12-4 to TRBJ2-2; D not resolved. This CDR3 has 12 amino acids. Trimming removed 5 bases from V and 7 bases from J, with 8 bases in between. Written as DNA, the CDR3 is TGTGCCAGCAGTACCGAGGTCGGGGAGCTGTTTTTT. Translation gives CASSTEVGELFF.

This clone was counted between two and nine times. V and J are TRBV18 and TRBJ2-3; D is ambiguous. Deletions cut 3 bases from V and 2 bases from J, with 12 bases between. This CDR3 comprises 15 residues. Germline V gives CDR1 KGHSH, CDR2 LQKENI. The CDR3 DNA is TGTGCCAGCTCACCGGGCCCTTTCAACACAGATACGCAGTATTTT. Protein: CASSPGPFNTDTQYF.

In regard to this clone: Compared with germline, one end of the junction differs, possibly owing to a read error. This sequence joins TRBV2 and TRBJ1-3; 8 positions agree with TRBD1. Per germline, CDR1 SNHLY and CDR2 FYNNEI. This CDR3 contains 16 residues. The CDR3 reads CASSGWDRTSRNTIYF. The DNA of the CDR3 is TGTGCCAGCAGTGGTTGGGACAGGACCTCTCGAAACACCATATATTTT.

The rearrangement uses TRBV19 and TRBJ2-3; 7 nucleotides align to TRBD2. The CDR3 has 14 amino acids. Losses at the gene ends were 6 bases for V and 4 bases for J; bases not matched to a gene: 7. CDR1 LNHDA and CDR2 SQIVND come from the germline V gene (reference sequence). The DNA for the CDR3 is TGTGCCAGTAGCACCGGACTAGTAGCAGATACGCAGTATTTT. It translates to CASSTGLVADTQYF.

The chain combines TRBV19 with TRBJ2-1; possibly TRBD2 for D (6 bases). The CDR3 is made up of 16 amino acids. V was cut by 3 bases and J by 0 bases, with 12 bases left in between. The V gene's germline CDR1 is LNHDA and CDR2 SQIVND (reference sequence). The CDR3 DNA reads as TGTGCCAGTAGTATGTTCCCCGGGAGCTCCTACAATGAGCAGTTCTTC. It encodes CASSMFPGSSYNEQFF.

The V call is TRBV2, the J call TRBJ2-7; the D gene is possibly TRBD1 (6 bases). The V gene lost 10 bases and the J gene lost 6 bases, with 19 bases spanning the gap. The length of the CDR3 is 13 residues. The V gene's germline CDR1 is SNHLY and CDR2 FYNNEI. Written as DNA, the CDR3 is TGTGCCACCTCCCCGGCAGGGGTCCGCGAGCAGTACTTC. Protein sequence: CATSPAGVREQYF.

This rearrangement joins TRBV6-5 to TRBJ1-2; 7 bases line up with TRBD1. Unmatched junction bases numbered 9, after V lost 0 bases and J lost 5 bases. Germline V gene sequence: CDR1 MNHEY, CDR2 SVGAGI. The CDR3 totals 16 residues. The CDR3 DNA is TGTGCCAGCAGTTACTCGATAGGGGGCGCGGGGTATGGCTACACCTTC. Protein sequence: CASSYSIGGAGYGYTF.

The CDR3 spells CASHPLEGYEQYF. CDR3 bases: TGTGCCAGTCACCCCCTGGAGGGCTACGAGCAGTACTTC. The chain links TRBV19 to TRBJ2-7; TRBD2 is a possible D gene (6 bases). From germline, CDR1 is LNHDA and CDR2 SQIVND (reference sequence). The CDR3 length is 13 residues. With 8 bases removed from V and 3 bases from J, the gap between germline ends came to 14 bases.

The V gene is TRBV6-5, the J gene TRBJ1-1; 10 bases align to TRBD1. The CDR3 covers 14 residues. Germline V gives CDR1 MNHEY, CDR2 SVGAGI. The V gene end was trimmed by 5 bases and the J gene end by 5 bases; junction bases not matched to a gene: 5. The CDR3 here is CASSPRDRGTEAFF. CDR3 DNA: TGTGCCAGCAGTCCTAGGGACAGGGGAACTGAAGCTTTCTTT.

This chain links TRBV4-3 with TRBJ2-3, with TRBD1 matching 10 bases. This CDR3 spans 18 amino acids. J lost 3 bases, V lost 0 bases, and 9 bases had no gene match. Germline assignment: CDR1 LGHNA and CDR2 YSLEER. CDR3 nucleotides: TGCGCCAGCAGCCAAGATTACCGACAGGGGGCTATAACAGATACGCAGTATTTT. It specifies CASSQDYRQGAITDTQYF.

Here the CDR3 DNA reads TGTGCCAGCAGTTCGGTGCTAGCGGGGGAGGGCACCGGGGAGCTGTTTTTT. Its translation: CASSSVLAGEGTGELFF. The chain links TRBV6-2 or TRBV6-3 to TRBJ2-2, with TRBD2 matching over 10 bases. Unmatched junction bases numbered 9, after V lost 4 bases and J lost 4 bases. CDR1 is MNHEY and CDR2 is SVGEGT in the germline V gene. This CDR3 region has 17 residues.

V is TRBV5-4 and J is TRBJ2-5, with TRBD1 identical over 7 bases. V gave up 5 bases and J gave up 0 bases; unmatched junction bases: 10. The germline V gene encodes CDR1 SGHNT and CDR2 YYREEE (reference sequence). The CDR3 consists of 16 residues. The CDR3 loop reads CASRLRGQVHQETQYF. The DNA for the CDR3 is TGTGCCAGCAGACTGAGGGGGCAGGTACACCAAGAGACCCAGTACTTC.

V and J are TRBV29-1 and TRBJ2-5, with a possible D match to TRBD2 (6 bases). The CDR3 extends over 13 amino acids. The ends were cut back, 7 bases at V and 4 bases at J, with 16 bases in the middle. CDR1 is SQVTM, CDR2 ANQGSEA, per germline. Here the CDR3 reads CSAGRTQGETQYF. The CDR3 nucleotides read TGCAGCGCTGGGAGGACCCAAGGAGAGACCCAGTACTTC.